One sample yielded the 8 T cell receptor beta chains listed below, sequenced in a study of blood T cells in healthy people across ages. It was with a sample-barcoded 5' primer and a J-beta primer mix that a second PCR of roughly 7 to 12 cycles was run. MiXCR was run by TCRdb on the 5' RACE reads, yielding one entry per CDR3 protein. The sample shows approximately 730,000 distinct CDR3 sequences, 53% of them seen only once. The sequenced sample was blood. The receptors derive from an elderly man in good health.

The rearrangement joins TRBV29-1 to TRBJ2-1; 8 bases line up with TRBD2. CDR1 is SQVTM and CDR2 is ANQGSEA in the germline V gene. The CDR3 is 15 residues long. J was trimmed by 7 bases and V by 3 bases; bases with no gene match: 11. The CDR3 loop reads CSVEAGSGRGNEQFF. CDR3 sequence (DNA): TGCAGCGTTGAGGCGGGCAGCGGGAGAGGGAATGAGCAGTTCTTC.

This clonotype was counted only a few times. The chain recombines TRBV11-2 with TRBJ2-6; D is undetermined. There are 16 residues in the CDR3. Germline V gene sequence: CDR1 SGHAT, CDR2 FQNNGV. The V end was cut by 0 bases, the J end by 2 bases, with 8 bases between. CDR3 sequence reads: CASSLERSPGANVLTF. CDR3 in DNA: TGTGCCAGCAGCTTAGAGCGGAGTCCTGGGGCCAACGTCCTGACTTTC.

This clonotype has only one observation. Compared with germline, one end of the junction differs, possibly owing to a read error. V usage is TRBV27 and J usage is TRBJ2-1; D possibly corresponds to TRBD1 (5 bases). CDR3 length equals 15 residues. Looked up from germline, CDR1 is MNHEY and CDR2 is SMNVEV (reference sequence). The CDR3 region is CPSSVQGSSYNEQFF. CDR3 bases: TGTCCCAGCAGTGTTCAGGGTTCGTCCTACAATGAGCAGTTCTTC.

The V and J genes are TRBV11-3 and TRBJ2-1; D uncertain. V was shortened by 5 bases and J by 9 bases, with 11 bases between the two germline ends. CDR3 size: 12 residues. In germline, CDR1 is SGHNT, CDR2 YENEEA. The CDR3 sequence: CASSQTVGEQFF. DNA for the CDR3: TGTGCCAGCAGCCAGACGGTAGGTGAGCAGTTCTTC.

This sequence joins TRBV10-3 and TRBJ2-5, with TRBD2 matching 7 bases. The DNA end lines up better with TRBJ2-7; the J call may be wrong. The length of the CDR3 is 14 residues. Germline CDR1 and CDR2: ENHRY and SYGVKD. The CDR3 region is CAISDGGGLYEQYF. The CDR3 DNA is TGTGCCATCAGTGATGGCGGGGGACTCTACGAGCAGTACTTC.

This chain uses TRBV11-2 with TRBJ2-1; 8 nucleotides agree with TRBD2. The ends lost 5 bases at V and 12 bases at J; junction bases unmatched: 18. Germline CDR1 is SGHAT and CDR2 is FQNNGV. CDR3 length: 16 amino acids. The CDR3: CASSPPLGLARTRQFF. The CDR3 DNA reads TGTGCCAGCAGCCCACCCCTCGGACTAGCTCGCACCCGGCAGTTCTTC.

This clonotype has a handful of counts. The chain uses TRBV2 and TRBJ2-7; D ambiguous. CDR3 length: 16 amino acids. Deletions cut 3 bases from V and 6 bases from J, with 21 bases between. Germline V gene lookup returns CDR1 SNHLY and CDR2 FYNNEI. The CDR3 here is CASSDTVTQIKAEQYF. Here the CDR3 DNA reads TGTGCCAGCAGTGATACGGTCACGCAAATTAAGGCCGAGCAGTACTTC.

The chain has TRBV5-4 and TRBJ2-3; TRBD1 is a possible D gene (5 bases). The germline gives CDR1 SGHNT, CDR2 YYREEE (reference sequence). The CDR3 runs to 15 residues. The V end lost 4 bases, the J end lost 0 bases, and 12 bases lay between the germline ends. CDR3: CASSPTTVSTDTQYF. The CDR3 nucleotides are TGTGCCAGCAGCCCAACGACAGTAAGCACAGATACGCAGTATTTT.